This section outlines one T cell receptor (beta chain) sequence together with its context. Its recognized antigen is unknown. No qualities accompany the bases; no much larger clone lies one base away. The CDR3 goes from the cysteine to the phenylalanine over 15 residues. Only the CDR3 DNA is retained, 45 bases long and in frame from the first base. V loses 1 base, J loses 5 bases, and the germline ends lie 14 bases apart. As encoded in the germline V gene, CDR1 is MNHEY while CDR2 is SVGEGT. Each collaborating institution followed its own protocols to collect whole blood in K2EDTA tubes. For TCRbeta analysis, collaborators shipped samples in one of three forms: frozen whole blood, isolated PBMCs, or DNA extracted from either of those sample types. The data stem from a study of blood T cell repertoires in COVID-19 (TCRdb year 2020). For the study in its entirety: Samples from collaborators originated in the United States, Italy and Spain and spanned both the acute and convalescent phases of COVID-19. The prospective study material was composed of cDNA or gDNA derived from T cells, B-cell-depleted T cells, or PBMCs. The repertoires were released in a freely available public database intended as a resource for research on the immune response to SARS-CoV-2. The samples were drawn from the first 160 participants of the ongoing ImmuneRACE study and from 950 to 1,500 subjects provided by 6 global collaborators. HLA class I and class II types, where available, came from metadata supplied by the sample provider rather than from assay-based typing. A de-identified subject ID, COVID-19 status, age in years and sex were almost always included in the sample metadata. The dataset comprised deeply sampled blood TCRbeta repertoires from subjects exposed to, actively infected with, or recovered from COVID-19.

Beyond this particular receptor, the publication reports: The quantity of clinical and demographic metadata differed by source and by participant and was supplied without curation.

The immunoSEQ Assay, a bias-controlled multiplex PCR, was used to amplify TCRbeta CDR3 regions from genomic DNA. Per the source publication's procedure: Nucleated cell counts per sample were estimated from amplification of reference gene primers within the assay. To quantify the absolute abundance of each unique TCRbeta CDR3 rearrangement, sequence reads were collapsed and filtered. For each sample, productive Simpson clonality was calculated as the square root of Simpson's diversity index over productive rearrangements. In its TCRdb copy, this immuneACCESS table keeps in-frame sequences only and misses some clones. Where compared with another copy, unresolved V genes explain less than half of these, and the others have no known cause. D and trimming come from the DNA, and the V and J calls and clone size come from that table. This sample holds more than 95,000 clones; roughly 85% were observed only once. The ten largest clones add up to roughly 25% of the sample.

This sequence originates from a human donor in a cohort sampled during active COVID-19. Source material: peripheral blood. Recombination connected TRBV6-2 or TRBV6-3 to TRBJ1-1; D gene: possibly TRBD1, on 6 matching bases. The sequenced DNA: TGTGCCAGCAGTTACTGGCGGCAGGGGCGAACTGAAGCTTTCTTT. Its protein product is CASSYWRQGRTEAFF.